The 27 T cell receptor beta chains presented below share a single source sample, sequenced in a study of blood T cell repertoires in COVID-19. Profiling relied on immunoSEQ multiplex PCR, and the TCRdb table lists in-frame clones only, not all of them. The data hold 100,000 to 130,000 clones, with approximately 88% observed a single time. The source material was peripheral blood. Every receptor here comes from a man between 50 and 59 years old with active or convalescent COVID-19.

In this sample, this clone turned up once. Here the CDR3 reads CASSKRQRENGYTF. In DNA, the CDR3 is TGTGCCAGTAGTAAAAGGCAGCGAGAGAATGGCTACACCTTC. The chain employs TRBV19 and TRBJ1-2; D gene unclear. CDR3 length: 14 amino acids. The germline V and J ends were trimmed by 4 bases and 6 bases, with 15 bases remaining between them. Looked up from germline, CDR1 is LNHDA and CDR2 is SQIVND (reference sequence).

The V call is TRBV4-2, the J call TRBJ1-4; 7 nucleotides agree with TRBD1. CDR3 length: 13 residues. Germline CDR1 reads LGHNA; CDR2 reads YNFKEQ. V lost 8 bases, J lost 3 bases, and 3 bases stayed unmatched. The CDR3 reads CASRDSSNEKLFF. CDR3 in DNA: TGTGCCAGCCGGGACAGCTCTAATGAAAAACTGTTTTTT.

V gene TRBV21-1 combines with J gene TRBJ2-2; the D call TRBD2 from the table was never checked on the DNA. TRBV21-1 is a pseudogene locus. This CDR3 contains 15 residues. The CDR3 loop reads CASSKGESHVGELFF. CDR3 in DNA: TGTGCCAGCAGCAAAGGGGAGAGCCATGTCGGGGAGCTGTTTTTT.

This clone was detected once. The genes are TRBV2 and TRBJ2-2; 12 bases align to TRBD2. J lost 5 bases, V lost 4 bases, and 2 bases had no gene match. CDR3 length: 15 residues. CDR1 is SNHLY, CDR2 FYNNEI, per germline. The CDR3 DNA reads as TGTGCCAGCAGTGCGCTAGCGGGAGGGACCGGGGAGCTGTTTTTT. Its translation: CASSALAGGTGELFF.

This chain uses TRBV7-9 with TRBJ1-2; perhaps TRBD1 as D (6 bases). Trimming pared 6 bases from V and 1 base from J, leaving 12 bases between. The CDR3 runs to 14 residues. In germline, CDR1 is SEHNR, CDR2 FQNEAQ (reference sequence). CDR3 protein: CASSLSDSNYGYTF. In DNA, the CDR3 is TGTGCCAGCAGTCTCTCGGACAGTAACTATGGCTACACCTTC.

The chain carries TRBV5-4 and TRBJ2-1; TRBD1 matches at 11 bases. This CDR3 contains 16 residues. With 2 bases clipped from V and 7 bases from J, the junction kept 8 bases outside the gene matches. Looked up from germline, CDR1 is SGHNT and CDR2 is YYREEE (reference sequence). CDR3 nucleotide sequence: TGTGCCAGCAGCTTCCCCGGGACAGGGGGACTAAATGAGCAGTTCTTC. It is translated as CASSFPGTGGLNEQFF.

The CDR3 reads CAWSGIRMNTEAFF. For the CDR3, the DNA is TGTGCCTGGAGTGGTATCAGGATGAACACTGAAGCTTTCTTT. The chain combines TRBV30 with TRBJ1-1, with D uncertain. Between the trimmed V and J ends, which lost 1 base and 0 bases, there was a span of 9 bases. Germline loops: CDR1 GTSNPN, CDR2 SVGIG (reference sequence). CDR3 length: 14 residues.

The chain uses TRBV7-2 and TRBJ2-6; D is perhaps TRBD1 (5 bases). V was cut by 5 bases and J by 4 bases, with 12 bases left in between. CDR1 and CDR2 from the germline V gene are SGHTA and FQGNSA. The CDR3 consists of 15 residues. The CDR3 bases are TGTGCCAGCAGCAGCAGGGTAGTGGGGGCCAACGTCCTGACTTTC. Protein product: CASSSRVVGANVLTF.

To note about this clone: Other DNA sequences from this sample encode an identical CDR3 as well. The chain joins TRBV28 to TRBJ1-1; tentatively, D is TRBD1 (5 bases). Germline CDR1 MDHEN, CDR2 SYDVKM. Trimming pared 2 bases from V and 1 base from J, leaving 8 bases between. The CDR3 extends over 14 amino acids. Here the CDR3 reads CASSLSQGNTEAFF. As DNA, the CDR3 is TGTGCCAGCAGTTTAAGCCAGGGGAACACTGAAGCTTTCTTT.

The genes are TRBV27 and TRBJ2-7, with D unclear. Germline loops: CDR1 MNHEY, CDR2 SMNVEV (reference sequence). Trimming shortened V by 5 bases and J by 3 bases, and 14 bases separated the two germline ends. CDR3 length equals 14 residues. CDR3 bases: TGTGCCAGCAGTCCGGGTGCATGGCGCTACGAGCAGTACTTC. As protein: CASSPGAWRYEQYF.

This chain connects TRBV18 to TRBJ2-3, with 10 bases that match TRBD2. This CDR3 is 15 amino acids long. J gave up 6 bases and V 5 bases, and 8 bases lay outside the gene matches. Germline lookup yields CDR1 KGHSH and CDR2 LQKENI. CDR3 sequence (DNA): TGTGCCAGCTCAACGGGACTAGCGTTTATGGATACGCAGTATTTT. Translation: CASSTGLAFMDTQYF.

This clone was found once. The chain joins TRBV3-1 (or the pseudogene TRBV3-2) to TRBJ2-1, with D perhaps TRBD2 (6 bases). The CDR3 covers 13 residues. CDR1 is LGHDT and CDR2 is YNNKEL in the germline V gene (reference sequence). V lost 4 bases and J 7 bases, leaving 11 bases between the germline ends. CDR3 in amino acids: CASSLEAGNEQFF. CDR3 coding DNA: TGTGCCAGCAGCCTCGAGGCGGGGAATGAGCAGTTCTTC.

The J gene is TRBJ2-1, the V gene TRBV12-3 or TRBV12-4; maybe TRBD2 (6 bases). The V end lost 3 bases, the J end lost 6 bases, and 9 bases lay between the germline ends. The CDR3 runs 13 residues. CDR3 nucleotides: TGTGCCAGCAGTTTCGGGGACTTCAATGAGCAGTTCTTC. Translation gives CASSFGDFNEQFF.

This chain connects TRBV28 to TRBJ1-6; 7 bases agree with TRBD1. The CDR3 totals 12 residues. Germline CDR1 and CDR2: MDHEN and SYDVKM. J was trimmed by 7 bases and V by 7 bases; bases with no gene match: 1. This CDR3 reads CASKTGNSPLHF. DNA for the CDR3: TGTGCCAGCAAGACAGGGAATTCACCCCTCCACTTT.

The J gene is TRBJ2-2, the V gene TRBV19; TRBD2 agrees at 7 bases. The V gene end was trimmed by 3 bases and the J gene end by 0 bases; junction bases not matched to a gene: 4. Germline lookup yields CDR1 LNHDA and CDR2 SQIVND (reference sequence). CDR3 length equals 16 residues. The CDR3 DNA reads TGTGCCAGTAGTATCTCACGGGGGGCGAACACCGGGGAGCTGTTTTTT. Translated, it gives CASSISRGANTGELFF.

The chain recombines TRBV20-1 with TRBJ1-1; D is unresolved. The germline V gene has CDR1 DFQATT and CDR2 SNEGSKA (reference sequence). Trimming took 3 bases from V and 6 from J, leaving 5 bases between them. This CDR3 is built from 10 residues. The DNA of the CDR3 is TGCAGTGCTAGTAAGCCTGAAGCTTTCTTT. The encoded protein is CSASKPEAFF.

The chain is built from TRBV2 and TRBJ1-6, with a tentative D call TRBD1 (5 bases). The CDR3 consists of 13 residues. Germline CDR1 reads SNHLY; CDR2 reads FYNNEI. Trimming pared 6 bases from V and 8 bases from J, leaving 11 bases between. The CDR3 nucleotides read TGTGCCAGCAGAAAGGGGCCGGATTCACCCCTCCACTTT. This gives the protein CASRKGPDSPLHF.

V and J are TRBV28 and TRBJ1-1; no firm D call. Germline assignment: CDR1 MDHEN and CDR2 SYDVKM. V was shortened by 6 bases and J by 3 bases, with 11 bases between the two germline ends. The CDR3 spans 13 residues. CDR3 bases: TGTGCCAGCAGGACCGGGAAAGACACTGAAGCTTTCTTT. Its translation: CASRTGKDTEAFF.

This chain joins TRBV3-1 (or the pseudogene TRBV3-2) and TRBJ2-3; 8 bases map to TRBD1. The germline V gene has CDR1 LGHDT and CDR2 YNNKEL (reference sequence). The length of the CDR3 is 20 residues. V gave up 0 bases and J gave up 0 bases; unmatched junction bases: 14. CDR3 in DNA: TGTGCCAGCAGCCAAGATCTTTCCGGGACAGGTAGACCTAGCACAGATACGCAGTATTTT. Amino acid sequence: CASSQDLSGTGRPSTDTQYF.

The chain combines TRBV2 with TRBJ1-1, with D possibly TRBD1 on 5 matching bases. Germline CDR1 reads SNHLY; CDR2 reads FYNNEI. V was pared by 7 bases and J by 12 bases, with 18 bases between. The CDR3 is 12 amino acids. The CDR3 loop reads CASNRGSDPSFF. In nucleotides, the CDR3 is TGTGCCAGCAATCGGGGGTCGGATCCGTCTTTCTTT.

The V call is TRBV29-1, the J call TRBJ1-1, with D possibly TRBD1 on 5 matching bases. Trimming took 2 bases from V and 3 from J, leaving 10 bases between them. CDR1 SQVTM and CDR2 ANQGSEA come from the germline V gene. The length of the CDR3 is 13 residues. The CDR3 loop reads CSVESAGHTEAFF. The CDR3 DNA reads as TGCAGCGTTGAATCCGCAGGGCACACTGAAGCTTTCTTT.

To note about this clone: Other DNA sequences in the sample encode the same CDR3. V and J are TRBV18 and TRBJ2-7; 11 bases are shared with TRBD1. The germline CDR1 and CDR2 sequences are KGHSH and LQKENI. The length of the CDR3 is 14 residues. The V segment lost 3 bases and the J segment 4 bases; nucleotides outside the gene matches: 2. The CDR3 here is CASSPGQGVYEQYF. In DNA form, the CDR3 reads TGTGCCAGCTCACCGGGACAGGGGGTATACGAGCAGTACTTC.

This chain connects TRBV28 to TRBJ1-2; possibly TRBD1 for D (6 bases). CDR3 length equals 12 residues. CDR1 MDHEN and CDR2 SYDVKM come from the germline V gene. V was trimmed by 10 bases and J by 5 bases, leaving 14 bases between them. CDR3 sequence (DNA): TGTGCCATCAGGGGCCGCCTATATGGCTACACCTTC. Protein product: CAIRGRLYGYTF.

This clone was seen just once. The chain links TRBV6-5 to TRBJ1-1, with 9 bases identical to TRBD1. After removal of 5 bases from V and 5 bases from J, the junction contained 6 bases not matched to a gene. CDR1 MNHEY and CDR2 SVGAGI come from the germline V gene. The CDR3 is 14 residues long. Here the CDR3 DNA reads TGTGCCAGCAGTCCCGGGACAGGGTTAACTGAAGCTTTCTTT. Encoded protein: CASSPGTGLTEAFF.

CDR3 amino acids: CASSLGLAGPSYEQYF. Written as DNA, the CDR3 is TGCGCCAGCAGCCTAGGACTAGCGGGCCCCTCCTACGAGCAGTACTTC. The V call is TRBV4-1, the J call TRBJ2-7; TRBD2 matches 11 bases. The CDR3 length is 16 residues. Trimming cost V 4 bases and J 0 bases; bases outside gene matches: 5. Germline V CDR1 and CDR2: MGHRA, YSYEKL.

The chain combines TRBV30 with TRBJ2-7; 10 bases map to TRBD1. The CDR3 totals 13 residues. Germline V CDR1 and CDR2: GTSNPN, SVGIG (reference sequence). The J segment lost 5 bases and the V segment lost 3 bases, leaving 4 bases of the junction unmatched. CDR3 amino acids: CAWSRQGADEQYF. The CDR3 DNA reads TGTGCCTGGAGCCGACAGGGGGCCGACGAGCAGTACTTC.

The rearrangement links TRBV4-1 to TRBJ2-7; D unresolved. Per the germline V gene, CDR1 is MGHRA and CDR2 is YSYEKL. The CDR3 sequence is 14 residues long. V dropped 5 bases and J dropped 0 bases, with 11 bases sitting between them. The CDR3 sequence is CASSYRAISYEQYF. Here the CDR3 DNA reads TGCGCCAGCAGCTATAGAGCCATCTCCTACGAGCAGTACTTC.